The 24 T cell receptor beta chains below were found in one sample sequenced in a study of T cell responses to AZD1222 COVID-19 vaccine. Repertoires were generated with immunoSEQ multiplex PCR, while TCRdb's copy carries only in-frame clones and drops some. The data hold about 90,000 clones, with about 93% observed a single time. The sample consisted of peripheral blood, taken on day 0 of MenACWY control vaccination. The source of these receptors is an adult in good health.

The chain's CDR3 is CASSLGLAGVEQFF. CDR3 bases: TGTGCCAGCAGCTTAGGGCTAGCGGGAGTTGAGCAGTTCTTC. The J gene is TRBJ2-1, the V gene TRBV13; TRBD2 aligns across 10 bases. In germline, CDR1 is PRHDT, CDR2 FYEKMQ (reference sequence). The CDR3 has 14 amino acids. Germline trimming cut 0 bases from V and 9 bases from J; bases unmatched to any gene: 2.

V is TRBV27 and J is TRBJ1-5; a possible D gene is TRBD1 (6 bases). CDR3 length: 15 residues. Trimming shortened V by 2 bases and J by 5 bases, and 13 bases separated the two germline ends. The germline gives CDR1 MNHEY, CDR2 SMNVEV (reference sequence). In nucleotides, the CDR3 is TGTGCCAGCAGTTTAGGGTCCGGGGGCGATCAGCCCCAGCATTTT. Translated: CASSLGSGGDQPQHF.

The chain has TRBV27 and TRBJ1-2; 8 bases match TRBD1. Germline CDR1 and CDR2: MNHEY and SMNVEV (reference sequence). Trimming cost V 5 bases and J 8 bases; bases outside gene matches: 7. The CDR3 length is 13 residues. CDR3 residues: CASSLDRVGGYTF. In DNA form, the CDR3 reads TGTGCCAGCAGTCTGGACAGGGTTGGAGGCTACACCTTC.

The V gene is TRBV19, the J gene TRBJ2-1; D may be TRBD1 (6 bases). The V and J ends lost 3 bases and 4 bases respectively, with 19 bases between them. Germline V gives CDR1 LNHDA, CDR2 SQIVND (reference sequence). This CDR3 region has 17 residues. The CDR3: CASSILSGDNLYNEQFF. DNA of the CDR3: TGTGCCAGTAGTATTCTCTCCGGGGACAATTTATACAATGAGCAGTTCTTC.

This rearrangement joins TRBV7-2 to TRBJ1-1; D unresolved. Trimming removed 2 bases at V and 1 base at J, with 5 bases between. The CDR3 contains 13 residues. From germline, CDR1 is SGHTA and CDR2 FQGNSA. The DNA for the CDR3 is TGTGCCAGCAGCTTAATAGAGAACACTGAAGCTTTCTTT. This gives the protein CASSLIENTEAFF.

The V gene is TRBV28, the J gene TRBJ2-1; D unclear. V was shortened by 6 bases and J by 2 bases, with 8 bases between the two germline ends. CDR3 length: 13 residues. Per germline, CDR1 MDHEN and CDR2 SYDVKM. The CDR3 region is CASSRTAYNEQFF. The CDR3, as DNA: TGTGCCAGCAGCCGTACTGCCTACAATGAGCAGTTCTTC.

The chain combines TRBV6-5 with TRBJ1-3, with D tentatively TRBD1 (5 bases). Germline assignment: CDR1 MNHEY and CDR2 SVGAGI. Trimming stripped 5 bases from V and 1 base from J, with 9 bases between. The CDR3 has 14 residues. The CDR3, as DNA: TGTGCCAGCAGTCGAGGGGTGTCTGGAAACACCATATATTTT. Protein sequence: CASSRGVSGNTIYF.

The chain couples TRBV19 to TRBJ2-7; the D gene is possibly TRBD2 (5 bases). Germline CDR1 LNHDA, CDR2 SQIVND (reference sequence). V dropped 1 base and J dropped 4 bases, with 11 bases sitting between them. The CDR3 has 14 amino acids. CDR3 in DNA: TGTGCCAGTAGTATAGGATTTGGGAGTTACGAGCAGTACTTC. This codes for CASSIGFGSYEQYF.

The chain recombines TRBV11-2 with TRBJ2-2; 7 bases are a match to TRBD2. V was clipped by 1 base and J by 6 bases; unmatched bases: 5. CDR3 length: 15 amino acids. The germline V gene encodes CDR1 SGHAT and CDR2 FQNNGV. The CDR3 reads CASSLVVTSSGELFF. DNA of the CDR3: TGTGCCAGCAGCTTAGTTGTGACTAGCTCCGGGGAGCTGTTTTTT.

This clone has just one count. This chain joins TRBV2 and TRBJ2-7; D might be TRBD2 (6 bases). CDR3 size: 15 residues. The V gene lost 8 bases and the J gene lost 0 bases, with 17 bases spanning the gap. Germline V gene sequence: CDR1 SNHLY, CDR2 FYNNEI. The CDR3 coding sequence is TGTGCCAGCCAAGGCGGGATATCTAGCTCCTACGAGCAGTACTTC. As protein: CASQGGISSSYEQYF.

The V and J genes are TRBV18 and TRBJ2-2; D is unclear. Germline V lookup: CDR1 KGHSH, CDR2 LQKENI. The CDR3 extends over 15 amino acids. Trimming pared 0 bases from V and 3 bases from J, leaving 8 bases between. The CDR3 DNA follows: TGTGCCAGCTCACCACCGAGCCTGGACACCGGGGAGCTGTTTTTT. Amino acids: CASSPPSLDTGELFF.

The J gene is TRBJ2-5, the V gene TRBV7-9; unclear D gene. Trimming took off 2 bases at V and 5 bases at J, with 15 bases between the two ends. The CDR3 runs 15 residues. Germline values: CDR1 SEHNR, CDR2 FQNEAQ (reference sequence). In DNA form, the CDR3 reads TGTGCCAGCAGCTTACTTGGGCAATCTGGGGAGACCCAGTACTTC. This codes for CASSLLGQSGETQYF.

This chain connects TRBV6-2 or TRBV6-3 to TRBJ2-1, with 12 bases matching TRBD2. CDR3 size: 14 residues. CDR1 and CDR2 from the germline V gene are MNHEY and SVGEGT. Unmatched junction bases numbered 4, after V lost 5 bases and J lost 8 bases. The DNA for the CDR3 is TGTGCCAGCAGTGCTAGCGGGGGGGCCCATGAGCAGTTCTTC. Translating gives CASSASGGAHEQFF.

V and J are TRBV7-9 and TRBJ2-7; 7 bases match TRBD2. The CDR3 covers 14 residues. CDR1 is SEHNR and CDR2 is FQNEAQ in the germline V gene (reference sequence). Trimming cost V 2 bases and J 3 bases; bases outside gene matches: 4. The CDR3 spells CASSLSGGIYEQYF. Here the CDR3 DNA reads TGTGCCAGCAGCTTATCCGGGGGGATCTACGAGCAGTACTTC.

This clone was picked up one time. The CDR3 loop is CASSLAWPNTIYF. The CDR3 DNA reads TGTGCCAGCAGCTTAGCTTGGCCGAACACCATATATTTT. The chain combines TRBV7-2 with TRBJ1-3; no definite D call. The CDR3 length is 13 residues. CDR1 SGHTA and CDR2 FQGNSA come from the germline V gene. Trimming stripped 0 bases from V and 7 bases from J, with 7 bases between.

V gene TRBV5-1 combines with J gene TRBJ2-5, with a possible D match to TRBD1 (7 bases). The germline V gene encodes CDR1 SGHRS and CDR2 YFSETQ. This CDR3 is built from 16 residues. V was trimmed by 0 bases and J by 2 bases, leaving 14 bases between them. Here the CDR3 DNA reads TGCGCCAGCAGCTTGGGGTACAGGGGAGGTCAAGAGACCCAGTACTTC. Translation gives CASSLGYRGGQETQYF.

The chain employs TRBV28 and TRBJ2-5; 7 positions match TRBD1. Germline V gives CDR1 MDHEN, CDR2 SYDVKM. The trim removed 7 bases at V and 2 bases at J, leaving 4 bases unmatched. This CDR3 has 13 residues. The CDR3 DNA sequence: TGTGCCAGCAACCCGGGACAGCAAGAGACCCAGTACTTC. This gives the protein CASNPGQQETQYF.

The gene calls are TRBV12-3 or TRBV12-4 and TRBJ2-7, with D possibly matching TRBD2 (5 bases). This CDR3 contains 13 residues. V lost 7 bases and J 6 bases, leaving 16 bases between the germline ends. The CDR3 loop is CASTFSRGGEQYF. DNA for the CDR3: TGTGCCAGCACCTTCTCCCGCGGAGGCGAGCAGTACTTC.

The V gene is TRBV4-1, the J gene TRBJ2-2, with 8 bases aligning to TRBD2. The CDR3 runs to 15 residues. The V gene's germline CDR1 is MGHRA and CDR2 YSYEKL. With 6 bases clipped from V and 7 bases from J, the junction kept 10 bases outside the gene matches. The CDR3 DNA follows: TGCGCCAGCAGGTCAGGCGGGGGGCATGGCGGGGAGCTGTTTTTT. This gives the protein CASRSGGGHGGELFF.

The genes are TRBV3-1 (or the pseudogene TRBV3-2) and TRBJ2-2; D remains unclear. Germline V gives CDR1 LGHDT, CDR2 YNNKEL (reference sequence). CDR3 size: 12 residues. V lost 8 bases and J lost 5, with 9 bases in between. The CDR3 DNA sequence: TGTGCCAGCTCTGGTCCAACCGGGGAGCTGTTTTTT. Its translation is CASSGPTGELFF.

The chain couples TRBV5-1 to TRBJ1-2, with 7 bases fitting TRBD1. Per the germline V gene, CDR1 is SGHRS and CDR2 is YFSETQ. V gave up 3 bases and J gave up 6 bases; unmatched junction bases: 11. CDR3 length: 15 amino acids. CDR3 coding DNA: TGCGCCAGCAGCTCCCTTGCAGGTCAGGGGGATGGCTACACCTTC. Protein: CASSSLAGQGDGYTF.

The V gene is TRBV10-2, the J gene TRBJ2-7; no reliable D call. Trimming cost V 0 bases and J 6 bases, with 9 bases left between them. CDR3 length: 13 amino acids. The germline V gene has CDR1 WSHSY and CDR2 SAAADI. CDR3 amino acids: CASSESRGSEQYF. As DNA, the CDR3 is TGCGCCAGCAGTGAGTCTCGCGGTTCCGAGCAGTACTTC.

This clone was detected a few times. The V call is TRBV7-9, the J call TRBJ1-6, with D perhaps matching TRBD1 (5 bases). The ends were cut back, 1 base at V and 9 bases at J, with 7 bases in the middle. CDR1 is SEHNR, CDR2 FQNEAQ, per germline (reference sequence). This CDR3 has 13 amino acids. Here the CDR3 reads CASSLGDASPLHF. The CDR3 DNA is TGTGCCAGCAGCTTAGGGGACGCTTCACCCCTCCACTTT.

The chain carries TRBV10-3 and TRBJ2-4; perhaps TRBD1 as D (7 bases). Deletions cut 10 bases from V and 5 bases from J, with 9 bases between. The CDR3 runs 11 residues. CDR1 is ENHRY, CDR2 SYGVKD, per germline. The CDR3 loop reads CASGTENIQYF. The CDR3 coding sequence is TGTGCCAGCGGGACAGAAAACATTCAGTACTTC.